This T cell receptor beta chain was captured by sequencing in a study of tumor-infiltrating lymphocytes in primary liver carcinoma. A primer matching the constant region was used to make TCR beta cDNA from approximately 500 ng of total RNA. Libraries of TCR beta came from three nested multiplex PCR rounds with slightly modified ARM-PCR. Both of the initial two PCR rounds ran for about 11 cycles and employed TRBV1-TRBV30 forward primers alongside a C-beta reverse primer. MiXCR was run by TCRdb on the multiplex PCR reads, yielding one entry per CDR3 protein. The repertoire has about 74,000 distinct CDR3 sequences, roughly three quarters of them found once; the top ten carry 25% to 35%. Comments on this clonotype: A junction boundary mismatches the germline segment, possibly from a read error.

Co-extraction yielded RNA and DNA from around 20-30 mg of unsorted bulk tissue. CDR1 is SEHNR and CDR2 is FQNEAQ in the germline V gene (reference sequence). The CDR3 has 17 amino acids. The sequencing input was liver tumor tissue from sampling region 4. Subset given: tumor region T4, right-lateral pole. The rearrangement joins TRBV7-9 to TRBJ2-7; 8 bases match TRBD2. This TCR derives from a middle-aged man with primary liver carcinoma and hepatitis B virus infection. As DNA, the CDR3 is TGTGCCAGCAGCTCGGCGGGAGGAGATTTCGAGCCCTACGAGCAGTATTTC. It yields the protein CASSSAGGDFEPYEQYF.